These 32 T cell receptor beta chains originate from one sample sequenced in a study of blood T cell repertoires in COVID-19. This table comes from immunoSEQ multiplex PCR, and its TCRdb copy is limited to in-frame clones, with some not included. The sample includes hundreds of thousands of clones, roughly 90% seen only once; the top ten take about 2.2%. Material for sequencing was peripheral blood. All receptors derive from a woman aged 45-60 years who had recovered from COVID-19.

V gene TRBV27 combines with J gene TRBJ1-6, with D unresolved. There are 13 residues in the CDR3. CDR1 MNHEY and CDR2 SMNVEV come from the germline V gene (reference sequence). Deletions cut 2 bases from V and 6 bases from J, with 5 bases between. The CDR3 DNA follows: TGTGCCAGCAGTTTAAATCGTAATTCACCCCTCCACTTT. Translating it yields CASSLNRNSPLHF.

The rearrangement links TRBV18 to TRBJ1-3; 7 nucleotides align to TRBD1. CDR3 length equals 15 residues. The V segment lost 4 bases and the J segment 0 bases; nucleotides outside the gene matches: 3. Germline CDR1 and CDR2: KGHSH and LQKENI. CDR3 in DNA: TGTGCCAGCTCACAGGGGGCCGACTCTGGAAACACCATATATTTT. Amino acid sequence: CASSQGADSGNTIYF. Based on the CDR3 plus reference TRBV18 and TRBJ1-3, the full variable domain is NAGVMQNPRHLVRRRGQEARLRCSPMKGHSHVYWYRQLPEEGLKFMVYLQKENIIDESGMPKERFSAEFPKEGPSILRIQQVVRGDSAAYFCASSQGADSGNTIYFGEGSWLTVV.

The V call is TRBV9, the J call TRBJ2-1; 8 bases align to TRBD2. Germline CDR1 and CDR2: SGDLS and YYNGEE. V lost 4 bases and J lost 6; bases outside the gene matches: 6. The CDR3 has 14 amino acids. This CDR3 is CASSFSGAINEQFF. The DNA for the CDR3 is TGTGCCAGCAGCTTTAGCGGGGCCATCAATGAGCAGTTCTTC.

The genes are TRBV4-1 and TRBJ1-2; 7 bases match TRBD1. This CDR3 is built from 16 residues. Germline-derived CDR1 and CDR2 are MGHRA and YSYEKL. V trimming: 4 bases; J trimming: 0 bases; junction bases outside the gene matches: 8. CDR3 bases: TGCGCCAGCAGCCCTTTACAGGGGCCTTCTAACTATGGCTACACCTTC. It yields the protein CASSPLQGPSNYGYTF.

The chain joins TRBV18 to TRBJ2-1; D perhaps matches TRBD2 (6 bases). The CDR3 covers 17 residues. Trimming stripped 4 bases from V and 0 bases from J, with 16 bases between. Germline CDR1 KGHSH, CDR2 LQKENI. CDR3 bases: TGTGCCAGCTCACATCCCGGGACTGGTCCCTCCTACAATGAGCAGTTCTTC. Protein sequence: CASSHPGTGPSYNEQFF.

The CDR3 region has the DNA TGTGCCAGCAGCTTGGAGCTCTTGACAGGACCCTATGGCTACACCTTC. It specifies CASSLELLTGPYGYTF. V is TRBV5-5 and J is TRBJ1-2, with D possibly matching TRBD1 (6 bases). From germline, CDR1 is SGHKS and CDR2 YYEKEE (reference sequence). V lost 0 bases, J lost 4 bases, and 16 bases lay in between. The CDR3 totals 16 residues.

The CDR3 protein is CASSFSGGARNEQFF. CDR3 bases: TGTGCCAGCAGCTTTAGCGGGGGGGCGAGGAATGAGCAGTTCTTC. The chain uses TRBV11-2 and TRBJ2-1; 11 positions match TRBD2. This CDR3 is built from 15 residues. CDR1 and CDR2 (germline): SGHAT, FQNNGV. With 3 bases clipped from V and 7 bases from J, the junction kept 5 bases outside the gene matches.

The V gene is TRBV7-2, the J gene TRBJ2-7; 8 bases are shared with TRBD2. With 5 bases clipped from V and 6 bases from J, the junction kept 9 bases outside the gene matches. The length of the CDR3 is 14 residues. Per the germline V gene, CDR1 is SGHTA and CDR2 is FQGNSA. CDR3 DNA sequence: TGTGCCAGCAGCCCCGGCCTCGGGGGGGGCGAGCAGTACTTC. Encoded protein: CASSPGLGGGEQYF.

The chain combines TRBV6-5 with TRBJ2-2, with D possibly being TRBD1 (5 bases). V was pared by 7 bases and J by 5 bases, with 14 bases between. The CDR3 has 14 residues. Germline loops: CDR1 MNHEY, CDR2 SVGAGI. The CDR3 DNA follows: TGTGCCAGCAACGGCAGGGTAGGGACCGGGGAGCTGTTTTTT. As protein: CASNGRVGTGELFF.

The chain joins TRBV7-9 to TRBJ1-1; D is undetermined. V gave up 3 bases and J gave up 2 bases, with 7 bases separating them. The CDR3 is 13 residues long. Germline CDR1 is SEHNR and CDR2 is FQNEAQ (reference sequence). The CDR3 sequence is CASSFPGNTEAFF. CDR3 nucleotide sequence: TGTGCCAGCAGCTTTCCGGGAAACACTGAAGCTTTCTTT.

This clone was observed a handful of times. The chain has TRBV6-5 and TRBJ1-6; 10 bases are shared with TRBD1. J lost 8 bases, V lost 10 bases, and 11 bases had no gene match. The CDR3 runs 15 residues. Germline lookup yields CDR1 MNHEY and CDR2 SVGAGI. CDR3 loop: CATRRDRGDYSPLHF. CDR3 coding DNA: TGTGCCACTCGGAGGGACAGGGGTGACTATTCACCCCTCCACTTT.

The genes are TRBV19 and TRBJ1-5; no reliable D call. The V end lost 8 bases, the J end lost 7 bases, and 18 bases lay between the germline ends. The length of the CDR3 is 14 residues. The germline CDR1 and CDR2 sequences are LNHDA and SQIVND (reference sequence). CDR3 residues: CASERSGFGQPQHF. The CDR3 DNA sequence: TGTGCCAGTGAGAGGAGTGGTTTTGGCCAGCCCCAGCATTTT.

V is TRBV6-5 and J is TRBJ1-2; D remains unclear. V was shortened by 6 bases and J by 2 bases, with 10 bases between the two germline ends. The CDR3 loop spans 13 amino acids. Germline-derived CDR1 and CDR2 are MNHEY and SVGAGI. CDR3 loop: CASRTDKNYGYTF. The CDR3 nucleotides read TGTGCCAGCAGGACCGACAAGAACTATGGCTACACCTTC.

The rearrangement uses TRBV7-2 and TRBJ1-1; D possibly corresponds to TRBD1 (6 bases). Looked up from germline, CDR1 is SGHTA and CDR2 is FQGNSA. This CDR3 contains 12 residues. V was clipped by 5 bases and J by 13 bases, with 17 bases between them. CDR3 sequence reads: CASSPRGFSHFF. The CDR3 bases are TGTGCCAGCAGCCCCAGGGGCTTTTCCCATTTCTTT.

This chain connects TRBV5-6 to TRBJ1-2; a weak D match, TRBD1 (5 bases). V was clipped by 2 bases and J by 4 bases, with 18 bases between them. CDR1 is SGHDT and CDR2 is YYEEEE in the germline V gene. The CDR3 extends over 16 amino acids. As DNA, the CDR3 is TGTGCCAGCAGCTTAGCAGGGAAGAAACCTCCCTATGGCTACACCTTC. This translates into CASSLAGKKPPYGYTF.

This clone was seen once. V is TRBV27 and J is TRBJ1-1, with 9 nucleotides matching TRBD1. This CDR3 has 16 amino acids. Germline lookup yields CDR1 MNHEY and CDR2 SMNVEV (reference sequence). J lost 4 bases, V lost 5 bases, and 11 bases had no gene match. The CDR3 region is CASSVTGTGTGTEAFF. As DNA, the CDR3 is TGTGCCAGCAGTGTCACCGGGACAGGGACGGGCACTGAAGCTTTCTTT.

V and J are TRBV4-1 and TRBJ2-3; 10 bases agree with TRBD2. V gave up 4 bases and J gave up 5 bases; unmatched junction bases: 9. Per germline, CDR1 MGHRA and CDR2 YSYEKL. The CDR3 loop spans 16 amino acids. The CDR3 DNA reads TGCGCCAGCAGCCGTGGCGTCGAGCGGGGGGGAGATACGCAGTATTTT. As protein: CASSRGVERGGDTQYF.

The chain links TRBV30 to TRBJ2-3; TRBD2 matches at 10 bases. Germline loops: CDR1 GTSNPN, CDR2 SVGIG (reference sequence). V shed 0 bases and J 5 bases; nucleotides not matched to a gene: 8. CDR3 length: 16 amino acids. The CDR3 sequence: CAWSVQRGGRVDTQYF. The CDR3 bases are TGTGCCTGGAGTGTACAGCGGGGGGGCCGGGTAGATACGCAGTATTTT.

The CDR3 reads CAWTRLTTNEKLFF. The CDR3 DNA is TGTGCCTGGACGCGACTAACAACTAATGAAAAACTGTTTTTT. The genes are TRBV30 and TRBJ1-4, with no clear D. Germline lookup yields CDR1 GTSNPN and CDR2 SVGIG (reference sequence). The CDR3 spans 14 residues. V lost 4 bases, J lost 0 bases, and 9 bases lay in between.

The CDR3 sequence is CAILQENASYEQYF. The CDR3 bases are TGTGCCATCTTGCAGGAAAACGCGTCCTACGAGCAGTACTTC. The chain recombines TRBV10-3 with TRBJ2-7, with D unresolved. Germline lookup yields CDR1 ENHRY and CDR2 SYGVKD. Trimming removed 8 bases at V and 1 base at J, with 15 bases between. This CDR3 has 14 residues.

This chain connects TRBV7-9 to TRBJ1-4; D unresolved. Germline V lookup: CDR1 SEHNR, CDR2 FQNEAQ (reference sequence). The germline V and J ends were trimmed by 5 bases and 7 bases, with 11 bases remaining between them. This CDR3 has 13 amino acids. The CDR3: CASSPGESEKLFF. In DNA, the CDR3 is TGTGCCAGCAGCCCCGGGGAGTCTGAAAAACTGTTTTTT.

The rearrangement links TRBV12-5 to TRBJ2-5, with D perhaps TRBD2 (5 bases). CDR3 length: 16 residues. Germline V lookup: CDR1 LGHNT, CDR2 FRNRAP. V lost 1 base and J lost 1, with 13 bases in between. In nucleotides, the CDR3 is TGTGCTAGTGGTTTGGCCTCGGACTTGCCCCAAGAGACCCAGTACTTC. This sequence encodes CASGLASDLPQETQYF.

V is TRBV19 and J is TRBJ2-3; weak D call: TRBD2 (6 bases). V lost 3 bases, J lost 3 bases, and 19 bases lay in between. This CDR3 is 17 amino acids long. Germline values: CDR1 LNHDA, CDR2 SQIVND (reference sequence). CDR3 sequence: CASSIYGGIRMTDTQYF. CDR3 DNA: TGTGCCAGTAGTATTTATGGCGGGATACGGATGACAGATACGCAGTATTTT.

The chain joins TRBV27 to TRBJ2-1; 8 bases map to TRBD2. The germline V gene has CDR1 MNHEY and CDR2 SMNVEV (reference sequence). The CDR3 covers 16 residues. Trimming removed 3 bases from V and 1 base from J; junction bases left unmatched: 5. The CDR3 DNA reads TGTGCCAGCAGTTTCTCGGCGGGAGGTTCCTACAATGAGCAGTTCTTC. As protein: CASSFSAGGSYNEQFF.

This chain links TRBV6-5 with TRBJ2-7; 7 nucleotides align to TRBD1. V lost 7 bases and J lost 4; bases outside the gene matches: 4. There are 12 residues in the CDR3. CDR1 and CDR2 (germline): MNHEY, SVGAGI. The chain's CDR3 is CASTETGYEQYF. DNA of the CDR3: TGTGCCAGCACCGAGACAGGGTACGAGCAGTACTTC.

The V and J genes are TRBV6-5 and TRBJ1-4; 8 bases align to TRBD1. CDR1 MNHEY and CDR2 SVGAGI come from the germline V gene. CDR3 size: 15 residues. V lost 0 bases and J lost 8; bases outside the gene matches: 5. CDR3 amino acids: CASSYSTGDWEKLFF. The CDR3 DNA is TGTGCCAGCAGTTACTCGACAGGGGATTGGGAAAAACTGTTTTTT.

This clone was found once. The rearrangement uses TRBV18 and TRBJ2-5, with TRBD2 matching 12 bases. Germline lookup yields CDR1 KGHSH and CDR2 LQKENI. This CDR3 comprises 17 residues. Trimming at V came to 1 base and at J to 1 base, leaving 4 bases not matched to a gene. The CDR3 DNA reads TGTGCCAGCTCACCACAAAGGACTAGCGGGATCCAAGAGACCCAGTACTTC. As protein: CASSPQRTSGIQETQYF.

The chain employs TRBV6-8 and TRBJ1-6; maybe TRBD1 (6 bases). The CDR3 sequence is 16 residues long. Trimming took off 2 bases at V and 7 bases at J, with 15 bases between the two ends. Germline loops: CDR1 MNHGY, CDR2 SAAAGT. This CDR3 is CASSYAKTGWNSPLHF. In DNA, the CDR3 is TGTGCCAGCAGTTACGCAAAAACAGGGTGGAATTCACCCCTCCACTTT.

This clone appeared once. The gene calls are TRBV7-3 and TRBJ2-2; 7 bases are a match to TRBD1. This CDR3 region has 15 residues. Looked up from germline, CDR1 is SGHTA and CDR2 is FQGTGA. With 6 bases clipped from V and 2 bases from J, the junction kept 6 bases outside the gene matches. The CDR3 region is CASRLGTVNTGELFF. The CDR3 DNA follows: TGTGCCAGCAGACTCGGGACAGTTAACACCGGGGAGCTGTTTTTT.

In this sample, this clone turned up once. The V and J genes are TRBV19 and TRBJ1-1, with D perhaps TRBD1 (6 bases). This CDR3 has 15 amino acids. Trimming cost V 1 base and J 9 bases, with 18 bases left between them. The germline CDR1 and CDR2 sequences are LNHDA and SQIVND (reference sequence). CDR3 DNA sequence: TGTGCCAGTAGTATAGGAGCGCCGGGGGGCGGAAAAGCTTTCTTT. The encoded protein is CASSIGAPGGGKAFF.

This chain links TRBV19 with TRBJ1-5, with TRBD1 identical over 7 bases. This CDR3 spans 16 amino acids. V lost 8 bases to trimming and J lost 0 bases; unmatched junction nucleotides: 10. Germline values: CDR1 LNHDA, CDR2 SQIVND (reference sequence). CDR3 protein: CASSNRDSNSNQPQHF. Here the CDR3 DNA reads TGTGCCAGTTCCAACCGGGACAGCAATAGCAATCAGCCCCAGCATTTT.

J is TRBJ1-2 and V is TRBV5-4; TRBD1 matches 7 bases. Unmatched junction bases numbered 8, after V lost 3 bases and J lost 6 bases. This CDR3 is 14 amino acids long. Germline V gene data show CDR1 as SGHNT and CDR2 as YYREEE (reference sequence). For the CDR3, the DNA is TGTGCCAGCAGCTCCCGACAGGGTGTGGATGGCTACACCTTC. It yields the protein CASSSRQGVDGYTF.